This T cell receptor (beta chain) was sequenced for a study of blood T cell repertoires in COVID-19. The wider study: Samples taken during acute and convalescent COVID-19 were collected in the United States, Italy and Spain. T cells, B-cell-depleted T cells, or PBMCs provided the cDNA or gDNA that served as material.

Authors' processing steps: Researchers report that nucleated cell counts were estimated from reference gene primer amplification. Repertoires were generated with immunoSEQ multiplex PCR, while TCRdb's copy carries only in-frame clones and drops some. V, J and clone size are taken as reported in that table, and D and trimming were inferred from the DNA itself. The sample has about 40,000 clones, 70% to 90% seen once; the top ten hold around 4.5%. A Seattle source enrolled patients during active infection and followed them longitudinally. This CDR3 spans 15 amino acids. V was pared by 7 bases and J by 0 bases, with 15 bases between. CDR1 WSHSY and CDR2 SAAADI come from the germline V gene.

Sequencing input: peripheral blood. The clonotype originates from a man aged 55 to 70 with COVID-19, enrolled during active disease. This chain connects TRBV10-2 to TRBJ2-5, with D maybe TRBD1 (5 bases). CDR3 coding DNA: TGCGCCAGCAAGGACAATCCCCCCAACCAAGAGACCCAGTACTTC. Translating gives CASKDNPPNQETQYF.